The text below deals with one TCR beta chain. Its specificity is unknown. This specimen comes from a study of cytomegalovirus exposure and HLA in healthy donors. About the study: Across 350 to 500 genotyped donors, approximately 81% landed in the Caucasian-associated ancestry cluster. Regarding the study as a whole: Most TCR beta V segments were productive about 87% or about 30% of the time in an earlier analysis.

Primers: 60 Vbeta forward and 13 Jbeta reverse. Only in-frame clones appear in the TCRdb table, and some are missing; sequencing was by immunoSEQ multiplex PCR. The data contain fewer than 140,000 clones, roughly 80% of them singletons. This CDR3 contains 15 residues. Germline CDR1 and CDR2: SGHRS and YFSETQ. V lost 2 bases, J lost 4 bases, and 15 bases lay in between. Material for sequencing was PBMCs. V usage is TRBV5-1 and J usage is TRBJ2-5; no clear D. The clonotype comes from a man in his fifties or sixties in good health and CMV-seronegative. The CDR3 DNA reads TGCGCCAGCAGCTTAGGCGGTTCCCAAAGAGAGACCCAGTACTTC. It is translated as CASSLGGSQRETQYF.